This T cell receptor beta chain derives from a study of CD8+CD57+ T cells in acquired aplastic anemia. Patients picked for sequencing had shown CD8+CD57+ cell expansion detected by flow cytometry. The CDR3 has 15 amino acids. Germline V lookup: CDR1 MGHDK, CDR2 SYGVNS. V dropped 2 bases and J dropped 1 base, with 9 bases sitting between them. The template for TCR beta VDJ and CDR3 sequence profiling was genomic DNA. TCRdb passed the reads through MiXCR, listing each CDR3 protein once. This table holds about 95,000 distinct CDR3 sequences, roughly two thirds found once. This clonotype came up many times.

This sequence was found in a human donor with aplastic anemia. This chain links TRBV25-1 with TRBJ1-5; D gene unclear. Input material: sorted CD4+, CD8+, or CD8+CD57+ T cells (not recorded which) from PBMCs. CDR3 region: CASSEGSGSNQPQHF. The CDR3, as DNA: TGTGCCAGCAGTGAAGGATCAGGAAGCAATCAGCCCCAGCATTTT.